Described below is a single TCR beta chain sequence and its context. Its cognate antigen is unknown. The ends were cut back, 6 bases at V and 3 bases at J, with 9 bases in the middle. The germline CDR1 and CDR2 sequences are MDHEN and SYDVKM. The CDR3 is 12 amino acids. The sample originates from a study of cytomegalovirus exposure and HLA in healthy donors. Amplification used 60 Vbeta primers and 13 Jbeta primers. The data were produced by immunoSEQ multiplex PCR, yet TCRdb's version contains in-frame clones alone and is incomplete. The data contain about 140,000 clones, 80% of them singletons. Findings and caveats of the study: Specificity of a few CMV-associated chains for CMV antigens was verified in vitro.

This chain connects TRBV28 to TRBJ2-7; D not certain. The sequence derives from a woman between 40 and 50 years old in good health and CMV-seronegative. Source material: PBMCs. CDR3 sequence reads: CASSRVRYEQYF. CDR3 DNA sequence: TGTGCCAGCAGCCGGGTCCGCTACGAGCAGTACTTC. The whole variable domain, filled in from reference TRBV28 and TRBJ2-7, reads DVKVTQSSRYLVKRTGEKVFLECVQDMDHENMFWYRQDPGLGLRLIYFSYDVKMKEKGDIPEGYSVSREKKERFSLILESASTNQTSMYLCASSRVRYEQYFGPGTRLTVT.